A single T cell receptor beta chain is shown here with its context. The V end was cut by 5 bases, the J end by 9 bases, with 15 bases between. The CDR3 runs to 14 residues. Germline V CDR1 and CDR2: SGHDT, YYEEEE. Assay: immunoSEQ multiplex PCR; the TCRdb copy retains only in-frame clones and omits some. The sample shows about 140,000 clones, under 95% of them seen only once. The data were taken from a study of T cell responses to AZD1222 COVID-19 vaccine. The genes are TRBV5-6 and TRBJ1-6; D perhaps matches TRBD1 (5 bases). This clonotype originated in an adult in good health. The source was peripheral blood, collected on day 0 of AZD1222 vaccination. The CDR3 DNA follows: TGTGCCAGCAGAGCCCGGGGCAGAAGTTCACCCCTCCACTTT. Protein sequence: CASRARGRSSPLHF.